This record covers a single T cell receptor beta chain. This specimen belongs to a study of blood T cell repertoires in COVID-19. The CDR3 contains 16 residues. The V gene end was trimmed by 2 bases and the J gene end by 6 bases; junction bases not matched to a gene: 7. Germline V gene lookup returns CDR1 LNHDA and CDR2 SQIVND (reference sequence). Per the authors' pipeline: Reference gene primer amplification gave estimated nucleated cell counts. Sequencing used immunoSEQ multiplex PCR; TCRdb keeps in-frame clones, though not all of them. V and J calls and clone size follow that table, whereas D and trimming were derived from the DNA. In the table there are about 43,000 clones, approximately 90% of which are singletons.

The TCR originated in a man in his 60s with active COVID-19. The sequenced sample was peripheral blood. This chain links TRBV19 with TRBJ2-2, with 9 nucleotides matching TRBD2. As DNA, the CDR3 is TGTGCCAGTAGTATATTAGGCGGGAGGGCCCCCGGGGAGCTGTTTTTT. Amino acids: CASSILGGRAPGELFF. The full variable domain, completed using reference TRBV19 and TRBJ2-2, is DGGITQSPKYLFRKEGQNVTLSCEQNLNHDAMYWYRQDPGQGLRLIYYSQIVNDFQKGDIAEGYSVSREKKESFPLTVTSAQKNPTAFYLCASSILGGRAPGELFFGEGSRLTVL.